This T cell receptor (beta chain) came from a study of blood T cell repertoires in COVID-19. Overall study: In each case, the material was cDNA or gDNA derived from T cells, B-cell-depleted T cells, or PBMCs.

The V and J ends lost 0 bases and 10 bases respectively, with 15 bases between them. The CDR3 spans 14 residues. Per the germline V gene, CDR1 is LGHNA and CDR2 is YNFKEQ. In the authors' workflow: Amplification of reference gene primers was used by the study to estimate nucleated cell counts. TCRdb keeps only in-frame clones here, not all; method: immunoSEQ multiplex PCR. Clonal size and the V and J genes are those of that table, whereas D and trimming came from the DNA. The sample records fewer than 450,000 clones, about 91% being singletons. The receptor comes from a woman aged 45-65 years with COVID-19, enrolled during active disease. The chain joins TRBV4-2 to TRBJ1-2; D is perhaps TRBD1 (6 bases). The material sequenced was peripheral blood. The DNA of the CDR3 is TGTGCCAGCAGCCAAGATAACAGGGAAACATACTACACCTTC. Encoded protein: CASSQDNRETYYTF.